Listed below are T cell receptor beta chains from one sample, sequenced in a study of cytomegalovirus exposure and HLA in healthy donors. The table came from immunoSEQ multiplex PCR; TCRdb's copy has only in-frame clones and leaves some out. This table has approximately 130,000 clones, about 71% appearing once. Sequenced input: PBMCs. Source of these receptors: a woman aged 55-70 years in good health and CMV-seropositive. The CDR3 runs from the conserved cysteine through the conserved F or W. D genes are given only for firm matches. Size is stated for part of the rows, as once, few or many counts, or as a class when the clone is expanded.

length	V	size	D	J	CDR3	DNA
13	TRBV5-5	.	.	TRBJ2-1	CASSHLDSHEQFF	TGTGCCAGCAGTCACCTCGACAGCCATGAGCAGTTCTTC
14	TRBV27	.	TRBD1	TRBJ1-2	CASKIQGASDGYTF	TGTGCCAGCAAAATACAGGGGGCAAGTGATGGCTACACCTTC
14	TRBV6-6	.	.	TRBJ1-6	CASSYLRENSPLHF	TGTGCCAGCAGTTATTTACGGGAAAATTCACCCCTCCACTTT
15	TRBV2	.	.	TRBJ1-5	CASSEGLGSNQPQHF	TGTGCCAGCAGTGAAGGGTTGGGCAGCAATCAGCCCCAGCATTTT
13	TRBV6-1	.	TRBD1	TRBJ2-7	CASVRDSAYEQYF	TGTGCCAGCGTCCGGGACAGCGCCTACGAGCAGTACTTC
15	TRBV4-1	few	.	TRBJ1-2	CASSQAGAPNYGYTF	TGCGCCAGCAGCCAGGCAGGGGCCCCTAACTATGGCTACACCTTC
17	TRBV7-9	.	.	TRBJ1-4	CASSSLRKRATNEKLFF	TGTGCCAGCAGCTCCCTTAGGAAACGGGCAACTAATGAAAAACTGTTTTTT
13	TRBV6-5	.	.	TRBJ2-7	CASSYSGGLRQYF	TGTGCCAGCAGTTACTCCGGGGGGCTGCGGCAGTACTTC
14	TRBV19	many	TRBD2	TRBJ2-7	CASSPGGSSYEQYF	TGTGCCAGTAGCCCCGGGGGGAGCTCCTACGAGCAGTACTTC
17	TRBV5-6	.	.	TRBJ1-5	CASSWGGPQNPHQPQHF	TGTGCCAGCAGCTGGGGGGGGCCCCAAAACCCACATCAGCCCCAGCATTTT
16	TRBV7-3	.	TRBD2	TRBJ2-7	CASSPASGGRSYEQYF	TGTGCCAGCAGCCCCGCTAGCGGGGGACGCTCCTACGAGCAGTACTTC
15	TRBV10-1	.	.	TRBJ2-2	CASSSQGSGTGELFF	TGCGCCAGCAGCTCCCAGGGGTCAGGCACCGGGGAGCTGTTTTTT
14	TRBV5-4	few	TRBD1	TRBJ2-7	CASSPGQYSYEQYF	TGTGCCAGCAGCCCGGGACAGTACTCCTACGAGCAGTACTTC
16	TRBV6-6	.	TRBD1	TRBJ1-2	CASSSARDRENYGYTF	TGTGCCAGCAGCTCCGCCCGGGACAGGGAAAACTATGGCTACACCTTC
16	TRBV10-2	.	.	TRBJ2-7	CASSHFSEKFSYEQYF	TGCGCCAGCAGTCACTTTAGCGAGAAGTTTTCCTACGAGCAGTACTTC
15	TRBV7-6	.	TRBD2	TRBJ2-1	CASSLVAGGGNEQFF	TGTGCCAGCAGCTTAGTGGCGGGGGGAGGGAATGAGCAGTTCTTC
13	TRBV2	.	.	TRBJ1-5	CASRGGWGQPQHF	TGTGCCAGCAGGGGGGGATGGGGTCAGCCCCAGCATTTT
14	TRBV2	.	TRBD1	TRBJ1-4	CASSLQGAGEKLFF	TGTGCCAGCAGTCTTCAGGGGGCTGGTGAAAAACTGTTTTTT
12	TRBV5-4	once	.	TRBJ1-2	CASSYGTNGYTF	TGTGCCAGCAGCTACGGGACAAATGGCTACACCTTC
14	TRBV28	.	.	TRBJ2-7	CASSSSGHNYEQYF	TGTGCCAGCAGTTCATCGGGACACAACTACGAGCAGTACTTC
13	TRBV6-5	.	TRBD1	TRBJ2-7	CASRTGGGYEQYF	TGTGCCAGCAGGACAGGGGGTGGGTACGAGCAGTACTTC
12	TRBV28	few	.	TRBJ1-1	CASSLNVGGAFF	TGTGCCAGCAGTTTAAATGTAGGGGGAGCTTTCTTT
19	TRBV9	few	TRBD2	TRBJ2-1	CASSVKLAGPVRTYNEQFF	TGTGCCAGCAGCGTAAAGCTAGCGGGTCCCGTTAGGACCTACAATGAGCAGTTCTTC
16	TRBV19	once	.	TRBJ1-6	CASSIGGRPGDSPLHF	TGTGCCAGTAGTATCGGGGGGAGACCAGGCGATTCACCCCTCCACTTT
14	TRBV5-1	.	.	TRBJ2-2	CASSLFREEGELFF	TGCGCCAGCAGCTTGTTCAGGGAAGAAGGGGAGCTGTTTTTT
15	TRBV9	.	TRBD2	TRBJ2-2	CASRETSGGVGELFF	TGTGCCAGCAGAGAGACTAGCGGGGGAGTCGGGGAGCTGTTTTTT
14	TRBV18	.	TRBD1	TRBJ1-2	CASSPPGQTYGYTF	TGTGCCAGCTCACCCCCGGGACAGACCTATGGCTACACCTTC